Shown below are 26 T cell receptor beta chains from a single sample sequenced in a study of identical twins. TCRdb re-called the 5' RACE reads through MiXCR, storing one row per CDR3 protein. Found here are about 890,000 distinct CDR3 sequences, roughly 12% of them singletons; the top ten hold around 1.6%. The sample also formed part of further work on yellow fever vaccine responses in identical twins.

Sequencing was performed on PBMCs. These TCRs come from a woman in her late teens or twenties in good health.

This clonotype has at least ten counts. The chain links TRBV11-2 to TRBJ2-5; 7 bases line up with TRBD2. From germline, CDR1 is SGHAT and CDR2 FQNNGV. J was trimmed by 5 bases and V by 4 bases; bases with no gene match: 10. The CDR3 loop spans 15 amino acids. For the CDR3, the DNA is TGTGCCAGCAGCTCCACGCGGGGGAGTGGGGAGACCCAGTACTTC. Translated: CASSSTRGSGETQYF.

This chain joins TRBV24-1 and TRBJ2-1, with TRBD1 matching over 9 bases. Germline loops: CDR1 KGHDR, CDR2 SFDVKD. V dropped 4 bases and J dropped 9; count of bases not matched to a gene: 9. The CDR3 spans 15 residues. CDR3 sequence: CATSDHYRGQGEQFF. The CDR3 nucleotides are TGTGCCACCAGTGACCACTACAGGGGGCAAGGTGAGCAGTTCTTC.

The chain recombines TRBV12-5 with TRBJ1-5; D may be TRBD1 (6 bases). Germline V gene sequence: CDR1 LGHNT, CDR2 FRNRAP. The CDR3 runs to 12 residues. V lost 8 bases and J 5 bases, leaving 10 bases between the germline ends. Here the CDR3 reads CASWAGDQPQHF. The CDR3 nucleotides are TGTGCTAGTTGGGCAGGGGATCAGCCCCAGCATTTT.

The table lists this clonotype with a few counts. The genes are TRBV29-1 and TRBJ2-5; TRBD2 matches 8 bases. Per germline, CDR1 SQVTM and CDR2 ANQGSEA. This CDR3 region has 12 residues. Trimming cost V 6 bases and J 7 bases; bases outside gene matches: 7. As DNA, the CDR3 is TGCAGCGTCGGACTAGCTACAGGGACCCAGTACTTC. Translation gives CSVGLATGTQYF.

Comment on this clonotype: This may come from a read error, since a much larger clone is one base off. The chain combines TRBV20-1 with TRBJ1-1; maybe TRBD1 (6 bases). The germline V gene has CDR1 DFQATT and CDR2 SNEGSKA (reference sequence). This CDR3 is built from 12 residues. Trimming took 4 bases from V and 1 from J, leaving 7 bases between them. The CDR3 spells CSATRGNTEAFF. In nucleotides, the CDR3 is TGCAGTGCTACCAGGGGGAACACTGAAGCTTTCTTT.

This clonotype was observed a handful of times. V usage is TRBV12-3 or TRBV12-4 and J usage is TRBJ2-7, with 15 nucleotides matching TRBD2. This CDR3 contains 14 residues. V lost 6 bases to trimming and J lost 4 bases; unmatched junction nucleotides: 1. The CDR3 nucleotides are TGTGCCAGCAGGGGACTAGCGGGGGGATACGAGCAGTACTTC. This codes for CASRGLAGGYEQYF.

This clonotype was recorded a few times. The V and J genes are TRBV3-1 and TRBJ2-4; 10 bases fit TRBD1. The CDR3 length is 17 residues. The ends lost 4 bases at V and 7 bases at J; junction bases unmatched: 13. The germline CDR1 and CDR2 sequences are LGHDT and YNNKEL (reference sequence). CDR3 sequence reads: CASSRFVGQGRPNIQYF. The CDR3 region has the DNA TGTGCCAGCAGCCGCTTCGTGGGACAGGGGAGGCCGAACATTCAGTACTTC.

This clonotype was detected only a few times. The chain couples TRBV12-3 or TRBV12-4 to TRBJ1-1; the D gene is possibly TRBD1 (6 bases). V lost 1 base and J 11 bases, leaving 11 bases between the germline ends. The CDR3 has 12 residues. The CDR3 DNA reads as TGTGCCAGCAGTTTAGGAACAGGGTTGGCTTTCTTT. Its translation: CASSLGTGLAFF.

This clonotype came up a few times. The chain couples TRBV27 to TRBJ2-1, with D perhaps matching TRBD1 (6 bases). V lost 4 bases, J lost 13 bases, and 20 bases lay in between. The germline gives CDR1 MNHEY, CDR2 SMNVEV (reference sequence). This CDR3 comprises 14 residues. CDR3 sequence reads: CASSSRTETSEQFF. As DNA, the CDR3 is TGTGCCAGCAGTTCAAGGACAGAAACTTCGGAACAGTTCTTC.

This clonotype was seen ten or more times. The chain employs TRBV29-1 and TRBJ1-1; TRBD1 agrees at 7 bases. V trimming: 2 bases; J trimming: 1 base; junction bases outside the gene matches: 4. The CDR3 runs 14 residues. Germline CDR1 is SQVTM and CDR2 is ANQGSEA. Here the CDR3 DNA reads TGCAGCGTTGAATCGGACAGGAGGAACACTGAAGCTTTCTTT. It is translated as CSVESDRRNTEAFF.

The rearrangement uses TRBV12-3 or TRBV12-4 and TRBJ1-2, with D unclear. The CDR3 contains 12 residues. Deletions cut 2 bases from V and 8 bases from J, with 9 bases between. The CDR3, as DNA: TGTGCCAGCAGTTTAAGTCGGTGGGGCTACACCTTC. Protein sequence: CASSLSRWGYTF.

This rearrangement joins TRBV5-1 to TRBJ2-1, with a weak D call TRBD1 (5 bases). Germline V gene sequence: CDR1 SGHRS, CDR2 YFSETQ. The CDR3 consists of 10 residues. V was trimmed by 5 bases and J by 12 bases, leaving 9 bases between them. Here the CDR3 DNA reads TGCGCCAGCAGGGACACCATGCAGTTCTTC. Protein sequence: CASRDTMQFF.

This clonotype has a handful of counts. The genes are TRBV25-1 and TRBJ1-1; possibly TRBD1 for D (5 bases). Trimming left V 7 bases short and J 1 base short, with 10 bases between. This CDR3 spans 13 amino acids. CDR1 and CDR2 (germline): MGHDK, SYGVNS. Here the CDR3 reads CASTFGGNTEAFF. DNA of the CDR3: TGTGCCAGCACCTTCGGGGGGAACACTGAAGCTTTCTTT.

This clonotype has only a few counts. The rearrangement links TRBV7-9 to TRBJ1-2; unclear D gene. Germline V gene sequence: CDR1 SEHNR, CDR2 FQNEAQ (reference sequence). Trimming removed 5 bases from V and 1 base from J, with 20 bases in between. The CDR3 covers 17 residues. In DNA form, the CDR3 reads TGTGCCAGCAGCCCAAGGGCAGTCACCACCGTTAACTATGGCTACACCTTC. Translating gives CASSPRAVTTVNYGYTF.

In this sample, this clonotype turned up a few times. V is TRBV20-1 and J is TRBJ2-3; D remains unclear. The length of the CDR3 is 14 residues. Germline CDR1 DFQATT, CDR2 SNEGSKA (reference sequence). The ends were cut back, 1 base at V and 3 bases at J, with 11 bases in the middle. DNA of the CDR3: TGCAGTGCTAGAGTTTCAGGAGCGACAGATACGCAGTATTTT. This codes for CSARVSGATDTQYF.

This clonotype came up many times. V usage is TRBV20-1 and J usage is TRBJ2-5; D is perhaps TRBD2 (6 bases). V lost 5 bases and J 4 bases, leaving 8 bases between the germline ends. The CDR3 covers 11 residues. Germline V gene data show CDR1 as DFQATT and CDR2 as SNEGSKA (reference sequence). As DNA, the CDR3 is TGCAGTGCTGGGACTGGAGAGACCCAGTACTTC. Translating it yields CSAGTGETQYF.

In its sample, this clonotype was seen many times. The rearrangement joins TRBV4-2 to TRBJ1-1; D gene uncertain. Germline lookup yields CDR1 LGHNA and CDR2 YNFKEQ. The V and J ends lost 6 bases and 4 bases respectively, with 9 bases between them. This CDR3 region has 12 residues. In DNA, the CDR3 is TGTGCCAGCAGAGACACCAGCACTGAAGCTTTCTTT. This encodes CASRDTSTEAFF.

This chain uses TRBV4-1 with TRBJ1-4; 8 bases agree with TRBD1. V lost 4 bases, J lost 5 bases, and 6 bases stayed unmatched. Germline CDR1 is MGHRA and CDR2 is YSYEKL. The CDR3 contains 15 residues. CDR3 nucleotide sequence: TGCGCCAGCAGCCGAAAGGACAGGGACAATGAAAAACTGTTTTTT. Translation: CASSRKDRDNEKLFF.

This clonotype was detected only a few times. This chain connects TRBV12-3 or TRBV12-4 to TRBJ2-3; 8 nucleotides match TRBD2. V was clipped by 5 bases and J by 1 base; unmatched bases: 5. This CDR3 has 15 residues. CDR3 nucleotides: TGTGCCAGCAGTCCTAGCGGGCCTCGCACAGATACGCAGTATTTT. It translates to CASSPSGPRTDTQYF.

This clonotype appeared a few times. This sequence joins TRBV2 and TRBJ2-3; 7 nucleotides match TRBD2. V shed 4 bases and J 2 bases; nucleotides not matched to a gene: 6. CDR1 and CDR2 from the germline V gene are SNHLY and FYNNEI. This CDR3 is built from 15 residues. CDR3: CASSASGANTDTQYF. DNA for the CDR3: TGTGCCAGCAGTGCGAGCGGGGCGAACACAGATACGCAGTATTTT.

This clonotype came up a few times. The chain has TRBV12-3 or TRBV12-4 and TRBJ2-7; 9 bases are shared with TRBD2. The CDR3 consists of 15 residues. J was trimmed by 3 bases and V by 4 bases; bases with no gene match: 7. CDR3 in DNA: TGTGCCAGCAGTTATCTCCCTAGCGGGAACTACGAGCAGTACGTC. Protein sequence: CASSYLPSGNYEQYV.

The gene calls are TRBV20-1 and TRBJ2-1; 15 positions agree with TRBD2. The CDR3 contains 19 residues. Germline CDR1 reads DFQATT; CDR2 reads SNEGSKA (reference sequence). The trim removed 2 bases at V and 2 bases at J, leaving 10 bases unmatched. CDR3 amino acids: CSARWTSGRAPGTYNEQFF. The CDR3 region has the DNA TGCAGTGCTAGATGGACTAGCGGGAGGGCCCCCGGCACCTACAATGAGCAGTTCTTC.

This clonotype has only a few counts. CDR3 sequence (DNA): TGTGCCATCAGCGGACTAGGTATGACGGATACGCAGTATTTT. This codes for CAISGLGMTDTQYF. The rearrangement uses TRBV10-3 and TRBJ2-3, with 7 bases fitting TRBD2. The junction had 9 bases not matched to a gene; V was cut back by 6 bases and J by 6 bases. This CDR3 comprises 14 residues. The germline gives CDR1 ENHRY, CDR2 SYGVKD.

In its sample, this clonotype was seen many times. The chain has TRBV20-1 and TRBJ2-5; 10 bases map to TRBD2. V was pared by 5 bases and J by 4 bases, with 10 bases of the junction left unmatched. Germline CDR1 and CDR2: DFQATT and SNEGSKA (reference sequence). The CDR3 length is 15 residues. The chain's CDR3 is CSAPSGRKLRETQYF. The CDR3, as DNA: TGCAGTGCTCCTAGCGGGAGAAAGCTCCGAGAGACCCAGTACTTC.

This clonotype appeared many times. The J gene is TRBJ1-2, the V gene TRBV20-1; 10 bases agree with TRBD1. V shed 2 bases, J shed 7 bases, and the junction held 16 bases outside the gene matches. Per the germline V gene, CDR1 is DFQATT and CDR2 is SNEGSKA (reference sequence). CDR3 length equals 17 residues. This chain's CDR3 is CSARPGDRGSEFGGYTF. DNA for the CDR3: TGCAGTGCTAGACCGGGGGACAGGGGATCGGAATTTGGTGGCTACACCTTC.

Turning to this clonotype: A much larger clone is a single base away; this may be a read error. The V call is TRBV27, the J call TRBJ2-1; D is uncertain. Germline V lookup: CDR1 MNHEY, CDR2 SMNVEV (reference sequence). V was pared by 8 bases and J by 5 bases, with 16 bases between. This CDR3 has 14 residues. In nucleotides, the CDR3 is TGTGCCAGCGGGGTAATGCAGGACCACAATGAGCAGTTCTTC. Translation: CASGVMQDHNEQFF.